A selection of T cell receptor beta chains follows, all from one sample in a study of naive and memory T cell subsets. TCRdb reprocessed the 5' RACE reads via MiXCR and lists one record per CDR3 protein. The data show about 20,000 distinct CDR3 sequences, with around 4.2% seen just once and 7% to 10% held by the top ten. These receptors all come from a male donor in good health. The CDR3 runs from the conserved cysteine through the conserved F or W. D genes are given only for firm matches. Not all rows give a size; the values are once, few, many and, for expanded clones, a class.

>.|many|TRBV4-2|TRBJ2-7
TGTGCCAGCAGCCAAGATTCCGGGACCGCCAACTACGAGCAGTACTTC
CASSQDSGTANYEQYF
>.|many|TRBV20-1|TRBJ2-7
TGCAGTGCCGAAGGGGGACCCCTCTACGAGCAGTACTTC
CSAEGGPLYEQYF
>.|.|TRBV19|TRBJ1-6
TGTGCCAGTAGCAAGGGTGGTAGGAATTCACCCCTCCACTTT
CASSKGGRNSPLHF
>TRBD1|medium-sized|TRBV11-2|TRBJ1-5
TGTGCCAGCAGCCCCACAGGGGTAGGCAATCAGCCCCAGCATTTT
CASSPTGVGNQPQHF
>.|many|TRBV27|TRBJ2-1
TGTGCCAGCAGTTTAATGGGGGCGGTCGTAAATGAGCAGTTCTTC
CASSLMGAVVNEQFF
>.|many|TRBV28|TRBJ2-2
TGTGCCAGCAGAGCAAGGACGGCCCTTACGAACACCGGGGAGCTGTTTTTT
CASRARTALTNTGELFF
>TRBD2|many|TRBV24-1|TRBJ2-1
TGTGCCACCAGTGACCCGGGACTAGTATCCAATGAGCAGTTCTTC
CATSDPGLVSNEQFF
>TRBD1|many|TRBV5-1|TRBJ2-7
TGCGCCAGCAGCGGCTCCGGGACAGGGCCCTACGAGCAGTACTTC
CASSGSGTGPYEQYF
>TRBD1|many|TRBV5-1|TRBJ1-4
TGCGCCAGCAGCCCGGGGACAGGGGGCTTTGAAAAACTGTTTTTT
CASSPGTGGFEKLFF
>.|many|TRBV20-1|TRBJ2-7
TGCAGTGCTGACTCCTACGAGCAGTACTTC
CSADSYEQYF